This passage covers 10 T cell receptor beta chains from one sample sequenced in a study of T cells after yellow fever vaccination (dated by TCRdb to the late 2010s). The library came from 5' RACE. Reads for this sample came from an Illumina NovaSeq 6000. TCRdb reworked the public reads: Q25 trimming with fastp, MiXCR clone assembly, productive beta chains retained. One record per CDR3 amino acid sequence lists the most common genes and DNA. This sample lists about 50,000 distinct CDR3 sequences; around 5.4% were detected once. The top ten clonotypes cover roughly 28% of the sample. This specimen's treatment or condition label, interpreted: live attenuated yellow fever vaccine strain. The sequenced sample was PBMCs, either bulk or a sorted T-cell subset (CD4+, CD8+, memory, or dextramer-sorted; not recorded which), obtained on the day of the yellow fever booster vaccination. Source of these receptors: a man aged 18 to 29 who received the YFV17D yellow fever vaccine.

In this sample, this clonotype turned up a few times. V usage is TRBV9 and J usage is TRBJ2-2, with 9 bases fitting TRBD1. V trimming: 7 bases; J trimming: 7 bases; junction bases outside the gene matches: 17. The CDR3 runs to 17 residues. Germline V gene data show CDR1 as SGDLS and CDR2 as YYNGEE. The DNA for the CDR3 is TGTGCCAGCTCGCCTACTTTCGGACAGGGGCAAAGCGGGGAGCTGTTTTTT. Protein sequence: CASSPTFGQGQSGELFF.

This clonotype was observed at least ten times. The chain employs TRBV12-3 or TRBV12-4 and TRBJ1-6, with D possibly being TRBD1 (5 bases). V lost 3 bases and J lost 9, with 15 bases in between. CDR3 length: 15 residues. The CDR3 region is CASSFAPGGGSPLHF. CDR3 DNA sequence: TGTGCCAGCAGTTTCGCGCCGGGGGGTGGTTCACCCCTCCACTTT.

This clonotype was seen at least ten times. The chain employs TRBV7-2 and TRBJ1-2; 10 bases are shared with TRBD1. CDR3 length equals 13 residues. V was pared by 4 bases and J by 6 bases, with 2 bases of the junction left unmatched. In germline, CDR1 is SGHTA, CDR2 FQGNSA. The CDR3 sequence: CASSSGQGDGYTF. The CDR3 region has the DNA TGTGCCAGCAGCTCAGGACAGGGGGATGGCTACACCTTC.

This clonotype occurred a few times. The chain uses TRBV10-1 and TRBJ1-1, with D possibly TRBD1 on 5 matching bases. The germline V and J ends were trimmed by 8 bases and 4 bases, with 14 bases remaining between them. Per germline, CDR1 WNHNN and CDR2 SYGVQD (reference sequence). This CDR3 has 13 residues. The chain's CDR3 is CASSQGPITEAFF. In DNA form, the CDR3 reads TGCGCCAGCTCCCAGGGTCCTATCACTGAAGCTTTCTTT.

The chain carries TRBV7-9 and TRBJ2-5; D gene unclear. Germline CDR1 and CDR2: SEHNR and FQNEAQ (reference sequence). Trimming cost V 2 bases and J 1 base, with 11 bases left between them. The CDR3 runs 15 residues. The CDR3 sequence: CASSLRGHFQETQYF. CDR3 sequence (DNA): TGTGCCAGCAGCTTAAGAGGCCATTTCCAAGAGACCCAGTACTTC.

This clonotype was counted at least ten times. This sequence joins TRBV6-6 and TRBJ2-4; 7 positions match TRBD1. CDR1 and CDR2 (germline): MNHNY, SVGAGI (reference sequence). CDR3 length equals 17 residues. Losses at the gene ends were 5 bases for V and 2 bases for J; bases not matched to a gene: 12. The CDR3 sequence: CASSPSTGMGSKNIQYF. The CDR3 region has the DNA TGTGCCAGCAGTCCCTCGACAGGGATGGGTTCCAAAAACATTCAGTACTTC.

This clonotype showed up many times. The chain links TRBV7-6 to TRBJ2-1; no reliable D call. Trimming took off 3 bases at V and 6 bases at J, with 3 bases between the two ends. The CDR3 runs to 11 residues. Looked up from germline, CDR1 is SGHVS and CDR2 is FNYEAQ. CDR3 sequence (DNA): TGTGCCAGCAGCTTCGGCAATGAGCAGTTCTTC. Residues: CASSFGNEQFF. The variable domain in full, with the rest retrieved from reference TRBV7-6 and TRBJ2-1, is GAGVSQSPRYKVTKRGQDVALRCDPISGHVSLYWYRQALGQGPEFLTYFNYEAQQDKSGLPNDRFSAERPEGSISTLTIQRTEQRDSAMYRCASSFGNEQFFGPGTRLTVL.

This clonotype was recorded many times. This chain connects TRBV4-1 to TRBJ2-3; 8 bases agree with TRBD2. Germline V gives CDR1 MGHRA, CDR2 YSYEKL. CDR3 length: 15 residues. The trim removed 4 bases at V and 3 bases at J, leaving 6 bases unmatched. CDR3 sequence: CASSPLLADTDTQYF. The CDR3 DNA reads as TGCGCCAGCAGCCCACTACTAGCGGATACAGATACGCAGTATTTT.

This chain connects TRBV6-5 to TRBJ1-2, with a possible D match to TRBD1 (5 bases). There are 15 residues in the CDR3. V gave up 4 bases and J gave up 3 bases, with 15 bases separating them. Germline loops: CDR1 MNHEY, CDR2 SVGAGI. The CDR3 here is CASSSVLETDYGYTF. As DNA, the CDR3 is TGTGCCAGCAGTTCCGTCCTCGAGACAGACTATGGCTACACCTTC.

The sample holds a few counts of this clonotype. This sequence joins TRBV11-2 and TRBJ2-6, with TRBD2 matching over 9 bases. CDR1 and CDR2 from the germline V gene are SGHAT and FQNNGV. The CDR3 contains 17 residues. Trimming took 7 bases from V and 0 from J; bases not matched to a gene: 7. The CDR3 is CASTRLAVLSGANVLTF. The CDR3 DNA sequence: TGTGCCAGCACCCGACTAGCGGTGCTCTCTGGGGCCAACGTCCTGACTTTC. The complete variable domain, with remaining parts taken from reference TRBV11-2 and TRBJ2-6, reads EAGVAQSPRYKIIEKRQSVAFWCNPISGHATLYWYQQILGQGPKLLIQFQNNGVVDDSQLPKDRFSAERLKGVDSTLKIQPAKLEDSAVYLCASTRLAVLSGANVLTFGAGSRLTVL.